This TCR beta chain emerged from a study of blood T cell repertoires in COVID-19. Overall study: In each case, the material was cDNA or gDNA derived from T cells, B-cell-depleted T cells, or PBMCs.

CDR1 and CDR2 from the germline V gene are MNHEY and SVGAGI. The CDR3 spans 15 residues. J lost 7 bases, V lost 4 bases, and 7 bases had no gene match. Authors' processing steps: Researchers report that nucleated cell counts were estimated from reference gene primer amplification. Sequencing used immunoSEQ multiplex PCR; TCRdb keeps in-frame clones, though not all of them. From that table come the V and J calls and clone size; the DNA was used to work out D and trimming. The data hold 150,000 to 200,000 clones, with approximately 90% observed a single time. Sequencing was performed on peripheral blood. This chain joins TRBV6-5 and TRBJ1-4; TRBD1 matches 9 bases. This clonotype originated in a middle-aged man with active or convalescent COVID-19. For the CDR3, the DNA is TGTGCCAGCAGTTCCCCGGACAGGGGTTTTGAAAAACTGTTTTTT. Its translation: CASSSPDRGFEKLFF.